The next 17 T cell receptor beta chains were all read from a single sample in a study of siplizumab effects on memory and regulatory T cells. TCRdb keeps only in-frame clones here, not all; method: immunoSEQ multiplex PCR. The data show approximately 100,000 clones, 80% to 95% seen once. The sequencing input was non-Treg CD4+ T cells sorted from blood. These receptors were collected from a human donor in good health.

The CDR3 coding sequence is TGTGCCAACGCACCGGGACCGAAGTTCGAGCAGTACTTC. Protein product: CANAPGPKFEQYF. This chain links TRBV7-3 with TRBJ2-7; tentatively, D is TRBD1 or TRBD2 (5 bases each). V lost 10 bases and J 6 bases, leaving 19 bases between the germline ends. The CDR3 contains 13 residues. Germline V gene lookup returns CDR1 SGHTA and CDR2 FQGTGA.

This clone was detected once. The CDR3 DNA is TGTGCCAGCAGACCTGCTCCGCCGGCGGGTTACGAGCAGTACTTC. Protein: CASRPAPPAGYEQYF. This rearrangement joins TRBV28 to TRBJ2-7; D may be TRBD2 (5 bases). Trimming took off 6 bases at V and 4 bases at J, with 19 bases between the two ends. This CDR3 has 15 amino acids. Germline-derived CDR1 and CDR2 are MDHEN and SYDVKM.

The chain uses TRBV15 and TRBJ2-7; weak D call: TRBD2 (6 bases). The germline gives CDR1 LNHNV, CDR2 YYDKDF (reference sequence). The CDR3 is 16 amino acids. Trimming cost V 0 bases and J 3 bases, with 15 bases left between them. CDR3 protein: CATSRDGAGYRYEQYF. For the CDR3, the DNA is TGTGCCACCAGCAGAGATGGGGCGGGGTACCGCTACGAGCAGTACTTC.

The chain couples TRBV5-1 to TRBJ2-3, with 7 bases fitting TRBD2. The CDR3 runs to 13 residues. Germline CDR1 is SGHRS and CDR2 is YFSETQ. V shed 0 bases, J shed 6 bases, and the junction held 1 base outside the gene matches. DNA for the CDR3: TGCGCCAGCAGCTTGGAAGCGGGGGATACGCAGTATTTT. This translates into CASSLEAGDTQYF.

The chain recombines TRBV7-9 with TRBJ1-3; the D is unclear. The CDR3 contains 15 residues. Trimming shortened V by 5 bases and J by 2 bases, and 13 bases separated the two germline ends. Germline CDR1 and CDR2: SEHNR and FQNEAQ (reference sequence). The CDR3 DNA sequence: TGTGCCAGCAGCGTCGACCCGACCGCTGGAAACACCATATATTTT. Protein sequence: CASSVDPTAGNTIYF.

DNA of the CDR3: TGCGCCAGCAGAGGTCAGGGGGACACTGAAGCTTTCTTT. Translation: CASRGQGDTEAFF. The chain combines TRBV5-1 with TRBJ1-1, with TRBD1 matching 7 bases. The germline V gene encodes CDR1 SGHRS and CDR2 YFSETQ. J gave up 3 bases and V 5 bases, and 4 bases lay outside the gene matches. The CDR3 covers 13 residues.

The chain uses TRBV30 and TRBJ2-2, with 9 bases that match TRBD1. The trim removed 2 bases at V and 4 bases at J, leaving 2 bases unmatched. Per germline, CDR1 GTSNPN and CDR2 SVGIG (reference sequence). The length of the CDR3 is 14 residues. The CDR3 region is CAWSTDRGTGELFF. Written as DNA, the CDR3 is TGTGCCTGGAGTACGGACAGGGGCACCGGGGAGCTGTTTTTT.

This chain links TRBV6-6 with TRBJ1-2, with 11 bases lining up with TRBD1. The junction had 2 bases not matched to a gene; V was cut back by 4 bases and J by 10 bases. This CDR3 comprises 12 residues. The germline CDR1 and CDR2 sequences are MNHNY and SVGAGI (reference sequence). In nucleotides, the CDR3 is TGTGCCAGCAGTTGGGACAGGGGGATCTACACCTTC. Its translation: CASSWDRGIYTF.

The chain links TRBV7-3 to TRBJ2-2; D is possibly TRBD2 (6 bases). CDR3 length equals 15 residues. CDR1 is SGHTA, CDR2 FQGTGA, per germline. V lost 2 bases to trimming and J lost 6 bases, with 13 bases between them. The CDR3 DNA is TGTGCCAGCAGCTTATCCGCAGGGACTCCCGGGGAGCTGTTTTTT. Protein: CASSLSAGTPGELFF.

V gene TRBV18 combines with J gene TRBJ1-2; TRBD1 aligns across 9 bases. With V trimmed by 4 bases and J by 8 bases, 5 bases remained unmatched. Germline V gene sequence: CDR1 KGHSH, CDR2 LQKENI. This CDR3 has 13 residues. The CDR3 DNA reads TGTGCCAGCTCACTCGGGACAGGGAGCGGCTACACCTTC. It specifies CASSLGTGSGYTF.

The chain recombines TRBV10-3 with TRBJ1-5; weak D call: TRBD1 (5 bases). Trimming pared 2 bases from V and 0 bases from J, leaving 17 bases between. CDR3 length: 18 residues. Per the germline V gene, CDR1 is ENHRY and CDR2 is SYGVKD. In nucleotides, the CDR3 is TGTGCCATCAGTGAGACTATTGGTCGGAGGGGTAGCAATCAGCCCCAGCATTTT. Translation: CAISETIGRRGSNQPQHF.

This sequence joins TRBV5-1 and TRBJ1-1; D gene unclear. Germline lookup yields CDR1 SGHRS and CDR2 YFSETQ. This CDR3 region has 14 residues. The V and J ends lost 3 bases and 8 bases respectively, with 17 bases between them. CDR3 sequence (DNA): TGCGCCAGCAGCTCTGCCGGTCAGGCGCCAGAAGCTTTCTTT. This translates into CASSSAGQAPEAFF. The complete variable domain, with remaining parts taken from reference TRBV5-1 and TRBJ1-1, reads KAGVTQTPRYLIKTRGQQVTLSCSPISGHRSVSWYQQTPGQGLQFLFEYFSETQRNKGNFPGRFSGRQFSNSRSEMNVSTLELGDSALYLCASSSAGQAPEAFFGQGTRLTVV.

The rearrangement links TRBV11-3 to TRBJ2-4; D call uncertain. This CDR3 is built from 14 residues. Germline V gives CDR1 SGHNT, CDR2 YENEEA. Trimming left V 0 bases short and J 15 bases short, with 18 bases between. This CDR3 reads CASSLEKVPLPSYF. The CDR3 coding sequence is TGTGCCAGCAGCTTAGAAAAAGTACCCCTCCCCTCGTACTTC.

In its sample, this clone was seen once. The V call is TRBV5-1, the J call TRBJ2-4, with D maybe TRBD2 (6 bases). The CDR3 is made up of 13 amino acids. Trimming cost V 4 bases and J 5 bases, with 10 bases left between them. CDR1 is SGHRS, CDR2 YFSETQ, per germline. The CDR3 sequence is CASSPGLENIQYF. Here the CDR3 DNA reads TGCGCCAGCAGCCCGGGACTCGAAAACATTCAGTACTTC.

J is TRBJ2-3 and V is TRBV4-1; 12 nucleotides align to TRBD2. Germline V gene sequence: CDR1 MGHRA, CDR2 YSYEKL. V dropped 3 bases and J dropped 0; count of bases not matched to a gene: 10. This CDR3 spans 19 amino acids. The CDR3 protein is CASSHPGLAGLTSTDTQYF. CDR3 bases: TGCGCCAGCAGCCACCCGGGACTAGCGGGCCTTACTAGCACAGATACGCAGTATTTT.

The chain has TRBV7-9 and TRBJ2-3; unclear D gene. V lost 2 bases and J lost 0, with 9 bases in between. Germline CDR1 reads SEHNR; CDR2 reads FQNEAQ (reference sequence). The CDR3 runs 15 residues. The CDR3 region has the DNA TGTGCCAGCAGCTTAAGTCGATCTAGCACAGATACGCAGTATTTT. It yields the protein CASSLSRSSTDTQYF.

V gene TRBV30 combines with J gene TRBJ2-3; D may be TRBD2 (6 bases). This CDR3 is built from 11 residues. The germline gives CDR1 GTSNPN, CDR2 SVGIG (reference sequence). The V end was cut by 0 bases, the J end by 10 bases, with 8 bases between. CDR3 amino acids: CAWSVREAQYF. In nucleotides, the CDR3 is TGTGCCTGGAGTGTTAGGGAGGCGCAGTATTTT.